This record concerns one T cell receptor beta chain sequence. Its antigen remains unidentified. The data belong to a study of shared clonotypes between healthy human individuals. The V segment lost 5 bases and the J segment 5 bases; nucleotides outside the gene matches: 4. The CDR3 sequence is 15 residues long. Per the germline V gene, CDR1 is SEHNR and CDR2 is FQNEAQ (reference sequence). The assay was carried out at the deep level. Using immunoSEQ multiplex PCR, the repertoire was profiled, and TCRdb retains in-frame clones only, with some absent. This table holds about 510,000 clones, about 95% found once. Study results and limitations: An expected dependence of interdonor clonotype sharing on sequencing depth was noted. Naive subsets tended to show greater estimated richness than memory subsets.

This receptor was obtained from a woman in her 30s in good health. What was sequenced was naive CD4+ T cells sorted from blood. Subset in this sample: CD45RA+ positively selected. The V gene is TRBV7-9, the J gene TRBJ2-1; 12 bases match TRBD2. The CDR3 coding sequence is TGTGCCAGCAGCGGCGGGACTAGCGGGCACAATGAGCAGTTCTTC. Its protein product is CASSGGTSGHNEQFF.